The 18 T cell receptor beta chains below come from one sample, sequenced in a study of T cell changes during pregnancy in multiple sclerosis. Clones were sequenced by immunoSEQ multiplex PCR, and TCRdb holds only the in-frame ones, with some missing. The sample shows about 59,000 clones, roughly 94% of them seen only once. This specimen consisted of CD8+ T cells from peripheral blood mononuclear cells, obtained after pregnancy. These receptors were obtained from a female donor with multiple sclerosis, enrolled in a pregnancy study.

The CDR3, as DNA: TGCGCCAGCAGCCCACAGGGGTTTATGGGCGAGCAGTACTTC. This encodes CASSPQGFMGEQYF. This chain uses TRBV4-1 with TRBJ2-7; 7 bases agree with TRBD1. With V trimmed by 4 bases and J by 6 bases, 9 bases remained unmatched. The CDR3 is 14 amino acids. Per germline, CDR1 MGHRA and CDR2 YSYEKL.

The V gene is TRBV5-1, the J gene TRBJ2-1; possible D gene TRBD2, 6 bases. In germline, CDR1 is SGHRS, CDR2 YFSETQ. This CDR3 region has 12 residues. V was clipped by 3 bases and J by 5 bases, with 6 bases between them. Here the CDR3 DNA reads TGCGCCAGCAGCTGGGAGGACAATGAGCAGTTCTTC. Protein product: CASSWEDNEQFF.

The CDR3 is CASSSGESYEQYF. CDR3 nucleotide sequence: TGTGCCAGCAGTTCCGGGGAGTCCTACGAGCAGTACTTC. The rearrangement links TRBV27 to TRBJ2-7, with D maybe TRBD2 (5 bases). The V gene's germline CDR1 is MNHEY and CDR2 SMNVEV (reference sequence). CDR3 length equals 13 residues. V lost 4 bases to trimming and J lost 1 base, with 8 bases between them.

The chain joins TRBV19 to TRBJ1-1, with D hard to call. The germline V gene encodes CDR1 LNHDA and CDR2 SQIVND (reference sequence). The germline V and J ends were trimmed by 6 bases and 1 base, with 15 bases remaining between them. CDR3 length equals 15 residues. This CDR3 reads CASSLSGIGNTEAFF. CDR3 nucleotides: TGTGCCAGTAGCCTGTCGGGGATCGGGAACACTGAAGCTTTCTTT.

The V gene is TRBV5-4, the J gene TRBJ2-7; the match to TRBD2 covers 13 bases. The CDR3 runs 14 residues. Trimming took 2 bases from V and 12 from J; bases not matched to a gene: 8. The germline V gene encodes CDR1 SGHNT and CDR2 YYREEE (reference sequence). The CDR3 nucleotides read TGTGCCAGCAGCTTCGGACTAGCGGGAGCGGCTCGGTACTTC. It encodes CASSFGLAGAARYF.

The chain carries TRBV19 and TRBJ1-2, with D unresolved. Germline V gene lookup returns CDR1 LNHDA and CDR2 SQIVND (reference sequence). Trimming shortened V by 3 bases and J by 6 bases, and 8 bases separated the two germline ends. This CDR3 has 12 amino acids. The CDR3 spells CASSISLDGYTF. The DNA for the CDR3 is TGTGCCAGTAGTATTAGTCTTGATGGCTACACCTTC.

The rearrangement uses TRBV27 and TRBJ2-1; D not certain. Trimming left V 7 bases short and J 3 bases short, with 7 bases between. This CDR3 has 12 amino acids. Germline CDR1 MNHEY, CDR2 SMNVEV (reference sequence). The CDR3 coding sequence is TGTGCCAGCAATTCGTACTACAATGAGCAGTTCTTC. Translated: CASNSYYNEQFF.

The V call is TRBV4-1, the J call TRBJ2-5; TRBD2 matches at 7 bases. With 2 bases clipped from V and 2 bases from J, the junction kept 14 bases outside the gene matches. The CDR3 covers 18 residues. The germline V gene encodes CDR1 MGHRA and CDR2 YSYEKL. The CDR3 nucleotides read TGCGCCAGCAGCCAACCGACTCTTGGCCAGCGGGGACAAGAGACCCAGTACTTC. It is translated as CASSQPTLGQRGQETQYF.

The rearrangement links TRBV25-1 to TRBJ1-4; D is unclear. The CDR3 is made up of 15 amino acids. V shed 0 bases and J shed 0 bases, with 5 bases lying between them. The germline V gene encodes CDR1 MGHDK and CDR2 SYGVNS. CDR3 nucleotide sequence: TGTGCCAGCAGTGAATATTATGCAACTAATGAAAAACTGTTTTTT. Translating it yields CASSEYYATNEKLFF.

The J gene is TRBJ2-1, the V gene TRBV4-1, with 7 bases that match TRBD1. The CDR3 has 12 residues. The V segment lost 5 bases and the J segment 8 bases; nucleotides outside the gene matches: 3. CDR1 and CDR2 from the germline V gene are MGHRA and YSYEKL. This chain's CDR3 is CASSVTGDEQFF. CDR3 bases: TGCGCCAGCAGCGTTACAGGGGATGAGCAGTTCTTC.

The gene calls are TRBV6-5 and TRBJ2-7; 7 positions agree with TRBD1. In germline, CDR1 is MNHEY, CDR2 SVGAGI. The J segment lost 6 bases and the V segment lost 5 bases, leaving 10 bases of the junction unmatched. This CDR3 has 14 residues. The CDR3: CASSRVTGDPEQYF. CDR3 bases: TGTGCCAGCAGTCGAGTAACAGGGGACCCCGAGCAGTACTTC.

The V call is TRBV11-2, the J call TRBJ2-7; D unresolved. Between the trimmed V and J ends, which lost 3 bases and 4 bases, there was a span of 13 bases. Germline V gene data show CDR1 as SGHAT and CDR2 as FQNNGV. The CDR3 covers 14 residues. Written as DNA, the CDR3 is TGTGCCAGCAGCTTTGCAGGCAGCCCATACGAGCAGTACTTC. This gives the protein CASSFAGSPYEQYF.

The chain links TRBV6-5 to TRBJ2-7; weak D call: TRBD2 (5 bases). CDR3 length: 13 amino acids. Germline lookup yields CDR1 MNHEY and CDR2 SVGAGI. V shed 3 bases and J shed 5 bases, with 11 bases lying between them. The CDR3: CASSYDGIHEQYF. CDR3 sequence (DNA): TGTGCCAGCAGTTATGACGGGATACACGAGCAGTACTTC.

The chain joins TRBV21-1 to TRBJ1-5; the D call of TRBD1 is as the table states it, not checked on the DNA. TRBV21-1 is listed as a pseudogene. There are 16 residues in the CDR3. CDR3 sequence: CASSQRFHRGLQPQHF. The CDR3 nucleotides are TGTGCCAGCAGCCAAAGGTTTCACAGGGGGCTTCAGCCCCAGCATTTT.

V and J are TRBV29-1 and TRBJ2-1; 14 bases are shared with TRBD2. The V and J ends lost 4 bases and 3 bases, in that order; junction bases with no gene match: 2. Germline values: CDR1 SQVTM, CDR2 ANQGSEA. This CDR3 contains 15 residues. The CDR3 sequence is CSVAGTSGSYNEQFF. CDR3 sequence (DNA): TGCAGCGTTGCCGGGACTAGCGGGAGCTACAATGAGCAGTTCTTC.

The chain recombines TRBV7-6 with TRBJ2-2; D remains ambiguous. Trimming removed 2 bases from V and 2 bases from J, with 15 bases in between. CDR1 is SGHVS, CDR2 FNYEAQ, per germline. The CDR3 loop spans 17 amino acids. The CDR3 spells CASSLRGTLSNTGELFF. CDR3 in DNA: TGTGCCAGCAGCTTACGCGGAACACTATCAAACACCGGGGAGCTGTTTTTT. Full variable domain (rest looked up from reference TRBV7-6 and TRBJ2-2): GAGVSQSPRYKVTKRGQDVALRCDPISGHVSLYWYRQALGQGPEFLTYFNYEAQQDKSGLPNDRFSAERPEGSISTLTIQRTEQRDSAMYRCASSLRGTLSNTGELFFGEGSRLTVL.

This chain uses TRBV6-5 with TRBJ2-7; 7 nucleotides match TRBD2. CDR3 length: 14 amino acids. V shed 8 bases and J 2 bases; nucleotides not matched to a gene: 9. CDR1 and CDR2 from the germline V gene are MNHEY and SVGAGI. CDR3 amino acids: CASGSKAGPYEQYF. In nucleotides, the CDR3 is TGTGCCAGCGGCTCCAAAGCGGGACCCTACGAGCAGTACTTC.

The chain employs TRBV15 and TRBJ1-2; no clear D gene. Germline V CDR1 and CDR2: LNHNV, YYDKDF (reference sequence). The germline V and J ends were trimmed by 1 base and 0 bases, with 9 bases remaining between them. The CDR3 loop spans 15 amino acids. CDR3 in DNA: TGTGCCACCAGCAGAGGGAGGTTAGCTAACTATGGCTACACCTTC. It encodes CATSRGRLANYGYTF.